The clone carrying this T cell receptor (beta chain) was recorded at least ten times. Antigen: not known. Indicated time point: newly diagnosed GD, antithyroid drugs for less than 3 months. The TCR library was prepared using RNA isolated from PBMCs. The patients were drawn from one endocrinology department in Xi'an, China. Germline-derived CDR1 and CDR2 are SEHNR and FQNEAQ (reference sequence). This CDR3 comprises 15 residues. After removal of 5 bases from V and 2 bases from J, the junction contained 8 bases not matched to a gene. This entry belongs to a study of regulatory T cells in long-lasting Graves disease. Regarding the study as a whole: A limited number of samples was an acknowledged limitation. Whereas approximately 950 public clonotypes were shared by new patients, persistent patients shared more, at roughly 3,000. Patients with persistent Graves' had lower TCR diversity than newly diagnosed patients.

Building the TCR beta libraries relied on iRepertoire HTBI primers, and CDR3 regions underwent Arm-PCR. MiXCR was run by TCRdb on the multiplex PCR reads, yielding one entry per CDR3 protein. The sample lists fewer than 350,000 distinct CDR3 sequences, more than 15% occurring once. V is TRBV7-9 and J is TRBJ2-5; 7 bases fit TRBD2. The material was peripheral blood mononuclear cells (PBMCs), obtained at new diagnosis, from a patient treated with antithyroid drugs. The clonotype was recovered from a female donor with Graves disease. The CDR3 protein is CASSPEAGTQETQYF. CDR3 coding DNA: TGTGCCAGCAGCCCGGAAGCGGGAACACAAGAGACCCAGTACTTC. The full variable domain, completed using reference TRBV7-9 and TRBJ2-5, is DTGVSQNPRHKITKRGQNVTFRCDPISEHNRLYWYRQTLGQGPEFLTYFQNEAQLEKSRLLSDRFSAERPKGSFSTLEIQRTEQGDSAMYLCASSPEAGTQETQYFGPGTRLLVL.